This T cell receptor beta chain is drawn from a study of blood T cell repertoires in COVID-19. Clones were read by immunoSEQ multiplex PCR, and TCRdb kept only the in-frame ones, dropping some. The sample consists of approximately 300,000 clones, 85% of them appearing once. J lost 7 bases, V lost 6 bases, and 6 bases had no gene match. The germline CDR1 and CDR2 sequences are SGHNT and YENEEA. The CDR3 runs to 14 residues. The receptor's source is a woman aged 30 to 39 who had been exposed to COVID-19. The rearrangement uses TRBV11-3 and TRBJ2-1; 10 bases map to TRBD1. Sequenced input: PBMCs or T cells enriched from blood (not recorded which). The CDR3, as DNA: TGTGCCAGCAGTTCGCGGGACAGGGGAAATGAGCAGTTCTTC. This encodes CASSSRDRGNEQFF.